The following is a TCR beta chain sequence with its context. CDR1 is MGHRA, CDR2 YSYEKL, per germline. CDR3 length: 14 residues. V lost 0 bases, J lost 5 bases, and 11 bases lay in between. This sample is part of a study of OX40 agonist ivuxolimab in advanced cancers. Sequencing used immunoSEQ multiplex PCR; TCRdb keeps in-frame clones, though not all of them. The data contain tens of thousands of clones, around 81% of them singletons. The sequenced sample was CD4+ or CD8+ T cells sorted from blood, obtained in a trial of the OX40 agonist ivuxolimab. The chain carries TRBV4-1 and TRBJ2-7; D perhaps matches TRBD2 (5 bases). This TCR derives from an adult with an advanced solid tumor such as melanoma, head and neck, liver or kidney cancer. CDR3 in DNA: TGCGCCAGCAGCCAAGATGGAGGACGGGACGAGCAGTACTTC. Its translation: CASSQDGGRDEQYF.